This T cell receptor (beta chain) stems from a study of identical twins. The V gene lost 0 bases and the J gene lost 1 base, with 13 bases spanning the gap. The CDR3 contains 16 residues. Germline CDR1 SGHDT, CDR2 YYEEEE. Using its own MiXCR run on the 5' RACE reads, TCRdb lists one record per CDR3 protein. The sample has about 790,000 distinct CDR3 sequences; about 20% are singletons. This sample was shared with a second study, whose subject was T cells expressing NK-cell markers. As that report states: Sequencing covered eight donors, seven HCMV-seropositive and one seronegative.

This TCR derives from a woman younger than 35 in good health. Sequencing was done on a sample of PBMCs. V usage is TRBV5-6 and J usage is TRBJ1-1, with no clear D. The CDR3 loop is CASSLVRFARNTEAFF. The CDR3 region has the DNA TGTGCCAGCAGCTTGGTTCGCTTCGCGAGGAACACTGAAGCTTTCTTT.